This is a list of T cell receptor beta chains from one sample in a study of blood T cell repertoires in COVID-19. Generated by immunoSEQ multiplex PCR, the TCRdb table keeps only in-frame clones and is missing some. Here the sample spans around 160,000 clones, around 81% being singletons. The sample taken for sequencing was peripheral blood. Receptor source: a human donor with acute or convalescent COVID-19. The donor label of this sample is uncertain. CDR3s include the opening cysteine and the closing phenylalanine or tryptophan. A D gene is named only where the DNA matches it firmly. Some rows mark clone size as missing; the rest say once, few, many or name a class of expanded clone.

>TRBJ1-4|TRBV6-5|TRBD1|15|.
TGTGCCAGCAGTTACTCGGGACAGCGGAATGAAAAACTGTTTTTT
CASSYSGQRNEKLFF
>TRBJ1-5|TRBV21-1|.|16|.
TGTGCCAGCAGCAAACCCAGGGGAAGCACGAATCAGCCCCAGCATTTT
CASSKPRGSTNQPQHF
>TRBJ2-1|TRBV18|TRBD1|16|few
TGTGCCAGCTCACCAGGGTCCGGACAGGGCATCGGTGAGCAGTTCTTC
CASSPGSGQGIGEQFF
>TRBJ1-3|TRBV10-3|.|15|.
TGTGCCATCAGTGAGAGTACCTACTGGGGAAACACCATATATTTT
CAISESTYWGNTIYF
>TRBJ1-1|TRBV6-1|TRBD1|14|few
TGTGCCAGCAGGGGGACAGGCCAGAACACTGAAGCTTTCTTT
CASRGTGQNTEAFF
>TRBJ2-1|TRBV2|.|16|.
TGTGCCAGCAGTCTCCTGGGCGCTGGTTCCTACAATGAGCAGTTCTTC
CASSLLGAGSYNEQFF
>TRBJ1-5|TRBV19|.|13|many
TGTGCCAGTAGTTCTACGCGCAATCAGCCCCAGCATTTT
CASSSTRNQPQHF
>TRBJ1-3|TRBV11-2|.|15|.
TGTGCCAGCAGCTTAGATGGGGGGGCGGCGAACACCATATATTTT
CASSLDGGAANTIYF
>TRBJ2-7|TRBV5-6|TRBD1|15|.
TGTGCCAGCAGCTTGGGTACAGGGGATTACTACGAGCAGTACTTC
CASSLGTGDYYEQYF
>TRBJ1-2|TRBV5-1|.|12|.
TGCGCCAGCAGCTTGGCCTACGAGGGCTACACCTTC
CASSLAYEGYTF
>TRBJ2-2|TRBV4-1|TRBD2|16|.
TGCGCCAGCAGCCGGGCGGGGGGCGGTAACACCGGGGAGCTGTTTTTT
CASSRAGGGNTGELFF
>TRBJ1-1|TRBV2|.|15|.
TGTGCCAGCAGTGCCTCAGTAGCACTCAACACTGAAGCTTTCTTT
CASSASVALNTEAFF
>TRBJ1-1|TRBV19|.|11|.
TGTGCCAGCTGGTGGGCGACTGAAGCTTTCTTT
CASWWATEAFF
>TRBJ2-2|TRBV7-6|TRBD1|17|.
TGTGCCAGCAGCTTAGTAGGACAGGGCCTGAACACCGGGGAGCTGTTTTTT
CASSLVGQGLNTGELFF
>TRBJ1-1|TRBV5-1|.|14|.
TGCGCCAGCAGCTTGGGGGGGCCTAACACTGAAGCTTTCTTT
CASSLGGPNTEAFF
>TRBJ2-1|TRBV30|.|11|.
TGTGCCTGGGGCAGGGGAAATGAGCAGTTCTTC
CAWGRGNEQFF
>TRBJ1-2|TRBV12-3/TRBV12-4|.|13|once
TGTGCCAGCAGTCCTTCGGGGTCCTATGGCTACACCTTC
CASSPSGSYGYTF
>TRBJ2-3|TRBV10-1|TRBD2|17|.
TGCGCCAGCAGTGGATACGGACTAGCGGGGCCCACAGATACGCAGTATTTT
CASSGYGLAGPTDTQYF
>TRBJ1-5|TRBV11-2|.|15|.
TGTGCCAGCAGCCCTGGGGGACTTAGCAATCAGCCCCAGCATTTT
CASSPGGLSNQPQHF
>TRBJ2-5|TRBV5-1|.|15|.
TGCGCCAGCAGCTTGGGAGGGTCGGGGCAAGAGACCCAGTACTTC
CASSLGGSGQETQYF
>TRBJ2-7|TRBV4-1|TRBD1|15|.
TGCGCCAGCAGCGCGCGACAGGGGGAGACCTACGAGCAGTACTTC
CASSARQGETYEQYF
>TRBJ1-5|TRBV27|.|13|.
TGTGCCAGCAGTTTATCGTACCCGGGGCCCCAGCATTTT
CASSLSYPGPQHF
>TRBJ2-2|TRBV7-7|TRBD1|17|.
TGTGCTAGCAGCTTAGCTCCGGGGACAGGAGCCACCGGGGAGCTGTTTTTT
CASSLAPGTGATGELFF
>TRBJ2-2|TRBV6-6|.|11|once
TGTGCCAGCTTTCTATGGGGGGAGCTGTTTTTT
CASFLWGELFF
>TRBJ1-3|TRBV6-2/TRBV6-3|TRBD1|17|once
TGTGCCAGCAGTTACCCCCCGACAGGGCATGCTGGAAACACCATATATTTT
CASSYPPTGHAGNTIYF
>TRBJ1-1|TRBV4-1|.|14|many
TGCGCCAGCAGCCAAGGGAGTTCCGGGAAAGAAGCTTTCTTT
CASSQGSSGKEAFF
>TRBJ2-1|TRBV5-1|.|15|.
TGCGCCAGCAGCTTGACAGGGAGCTCCTACAATGAGCAGTTCTTC
CASSLTGSSYNEQFF
>TRBJ2-1|TRBV7-3|TRBD2|15|.
TGTGCCAGCAGCTTGACTAGCGGGGGGGCCAATGAGCAGTTCTTC
CASSLTSGGANEQFF
>TRBJ1-2|TRBV19|.|14|.
TGTGCCAGTAGTATGGGTGACAAGCTCTATGGCTACACCTTC
CASSMGDKLYGYTF
>TRBJ1-3|TRBV7-9|TRBD1|15|.
TGTGCCAGCAGCTTAGTACAGGGGGACGGAAACACCATATATTTT
CASSLVQGDGNTIYF
>TRBJ2-3|TRBV4-1|TRBD2|16|.
TGCGCCAGCAGCTCCCAGGTCAGCGGGGGGATGGATACGCAGTATTTT
CASSSQVSGGMDTQYF
>TRBJ2-2|TRBV19|.|16|.
TGTGCCAGTCTCCGGGGGCTAGCGGCGAACACCGGGGAGCTGTTTTTT
CASLRGLAANTGELFF
>TRBJ2-2|TRBV24-1|.|17|few
TGTGCCACCAGCCCCGCCCGACAGCAGTCGAACACCGGGGAGCTGTTTTTT
CATSPARQQSNTGELFF
>TRBJ1-6|TRBV5-4|.|16|.
TGTGCCAGCAGCTTGTCAGGGTCGGGTGTTGATTCACCCCTCCACTTT
CASSLSGSGVDSPLHF
>TRBJ1-5|TRBV2|TRBD1|13|.
TGTGCCAGCTACCGGGACAGGGATCAGCCCCAGCATTTT
CASYRDRDQPQHF
>TRBJ1-2|TRBV7-9|.|13|.
TGTGCCAGCAGCTCCCACTTCGACTATGGCTACACCTTC
CASSSHFDYGYTF
>TRBJ1-1|TRBV4-2|TRBD1|16|.
TGTGCCAGCAGTCAAACTTCGGGACAGGGAACCACTGAAGCTTTCTTT
CASSQTSGQGTTEAFF
>TRBJ2-2|TRBV2|TRBD2|16|.
TGTGCCAGCAGTCCTAGCGGGGGCTCCTGGGCCGGGGAGCTGTTTTTT
CASSPSGGSWAGELFF
>TRBJ2-1|TRBV7-6|.|13|.
TGTGCCAGCAGCTTCAGCTCCTACAATGAGCAGTTCTTC
CASSFSSYNEQFF
>TRBJ1-1|TRBV12-3/TRBV12-4|.|12|.
TGTGCCAGCGTAGGGGGGGTTACTGAAGCTTTCTTT
CASVGGVTEAFF
>TRBJ1-5|TRBV27|.|16|.
TGTGCCAGCAGTTTATGGGCAGGCTATAGCAATCAGCCCCAGCATTTT
CASSLWAGYSNQPQHF
>TRBJ1-2|TRBV19|.|14|few
TGTGCCAGTAGTCTGACGGGGTCCCCGAGAGGCTACACCTTC
CASSLTGSPRGYTF
>TRBJ2-7|TRBV7-2|.|14|.
TGTGCCAGCAGCTTGGTCTCCAGGCCCTACGAGCAGTACTTC
CASSLVSRPYEQYF
>TRBJ1-5|TRBV19|TRBD1|13|.
TGTGCCAGTAACGACAGGGACAATCAGCCCCAGCATTTT
CASNDRDNQPQHF
>TRBJ2-1|TRBV19|.|15|.
TGTGCCAGTAGCCTTGATGGGGCGGGATACAATGAGCAGTTCTTC
CASSLDGAGYNEQFF
>TRBJ1-1|TRBV19|.|14|.
TGTGCCAGTAGTATCATCCCAGTGAACACTGAAGCTTTCTTT
CASSIIPVNTEAFF
>TRBJ2-3|TRBV3-1/TRBV3-2|TRBD2|15|.
TGTGCCAGCAGCCAAGAAAGGCTAGCGGGGGATACGCAGTATTTT
CASSQERLAGDTQYF
>TRBJ1-5|TRBV19|.|16|.
TGTGCCAGTAGTATTCAACAGGGATACCTCCATCAGCCCCAGCATTTT
CASSIQQGYLHQPQHF
>TRBJ1-4|TRBV5-1|.|14|.
TGCGCCAGCAGCTTCTCTGGAGGGAATGAAAAACTGTTTTTT
CASSFSGGNEKLFF
>TRBJ2-4|TRBV14|.|14|.
TGTGCCAGCAGCCGAGGAGGAGGGGCAAACATTCAGTACTTC
CASSRGGGANIQYF
>TRBJ1-1|TRBV25-1|.|12|.
TGTGCCAGCAGGGGCCCTAACACTGAAGCTTTCTTT
CASRGPNTEAFF
>TRBJ2-6|TRBV18|.|17|.
TGTGCCAGCTCAGTAACGGGCGGAGGTCCTGGGGCCAACGTCCTGACTTTC
CASSVTGGGPGANVLTF
>TRBJ1-1|TRBV5-1|TRBD1|14|.
TGCGCCAGCAGCTTGGGGACAGGGGAAACTGAAGCTTTCTTT
CASSLGTGETEAFF
>TRBJ1-6|TRBV12-3/TRBV12-4|.|13|once
TGTGCCAGCAGTTCCATGTCCAATTCACCCCTCCACTTT
CASSSMSNSPLHF